This TCR beta chain was recovered during a study of T-cell memory formation after mild COVID-19 (dated by TCRdb to about 2021). In terms of the full investigation: Most TCR sequence clusters were specific to one of the two donors. In two donors, T-cell clones that expanded and contracted after mild COVID-19 were followed by sequencing TCRalpha and TCRbeta repertoires longitudinally. The cohort comprised two young, previously healthy adult volunteers, one female and one male.

Findings and caveats that apply to the study as a whole: Some responding clones were detected in pre-infection memory, which suggested that pre-existing cross-reactive memory T cells had joined the SARS-CoV-2 response. From day 15 to 85, contracting clones showed balanced CD4/CD8 phenotypes, whereas a second wave of clones that expanded from day 15 to 37 leaned towards CD4+. Only two mild cases were covered by the study, and larger cohorts that include severe cases with pre-infection samples were considered necessary. SARS-CoV-2 specificity of the second-wave clones peaking on day 37 was not confirmed. Contracting CD4+ clones were found mainly in CM and EM memory subsets, while CD8+ clones were enriched in EMRA.

This clonotype has ten or more counts. Its antigen remains unidentified. No qualities accompany the bases; no much larger clone lies one base away. Reads for this sample came from an Illumina NovaSeq 6000. Using 5'RACE with constant-segment primers, TCRalpha and TCRbeta cDNA libraries were constructed, with sample barcodes and unique molecular identifiers added in the process. RNA was extracted from every sample with Trizol reagent. Amplification of the libraries took two PCR steps, and the second step added a second sample barcode plus Illumina TruSeq adapters. Libraries were sequenced on an Illumina NovaSeq with 2 x 150 bp paired-end reads. The original pipeline was this. Reads were demultiplexed and collapsed into UMI-guided consensus sequences with migec v1.2.7. Using mixcr v2.1.11, the UMI consensuses were aligned to TRA and TRB V and J templates and assembled into clonotypes. Clonotypes were classified as expanded or contracted when called significant by both edgeR and NoisET, with noise models trained on biological replicates. For edgeR calls, the thresholds were a false discovery rate-adjusted p below 0.01 and a log2 fold-change of 1. As an exploratory analysis of dynamics, max-normalized trajectories of the 1000 most abundant clonotypes were examined by PCA with hierarchical clustering. The CD4 or CD8 phenotype of responding clones was assigned using the separately sequenced CD4+ and CD8+ repertoires. Using fastp trimming at Q25 and MiXCR clonotype assembly, TCRdb reanalyzed the public sequencing data and kept in-frame beta chains. Duplicate CDR3 protein sequences are folded into a single record with the most common DNA and genes. These V and J calls originate from TCRdb's pipeline instead of the authors' own analysis. The sample yields a few hundred thousand distinct CDR3 sequences; approximately 15% were counted once. Around 20% of the sample belongs to the ten largest clones.

The junction shows trimming of 0 bases on V and 4 bases on J, and the gene matches do not reach 2 bases of it. Reading the germline V gene gives CDR1 SGHRS and CDR2 YFSETQ. The CDR3 starts with the cysteine, ends with the phenylalanine, and has 16 residues. The DNA shown is the 48-base CDR3, in frame from base 1. Ficoll-Paque density gradient centrifugation was the method used to isolate PBMCs. Sequencing was carried out using PBMCs or a T cell subset sorted from them (not recorded which). This clonotype was sampled from a man between 18 and 35 years old who had mild COVID-19 (a few samples of this study predate the infection). The sample titles of this study are shuffled in the database, so cell type and time point are left out; the donor was told from shared clones. The V and J segments used are TRBV5-1 and TRBJ2-3; 13 central bases correspond to TRBD2. At the DNA level, the sequence is TGCGCCAGCAGCTTGGCCACTAGCGGGGGGGCAGATACGCAGTATTTT. The translation is CASSLATSGGADTQYF.